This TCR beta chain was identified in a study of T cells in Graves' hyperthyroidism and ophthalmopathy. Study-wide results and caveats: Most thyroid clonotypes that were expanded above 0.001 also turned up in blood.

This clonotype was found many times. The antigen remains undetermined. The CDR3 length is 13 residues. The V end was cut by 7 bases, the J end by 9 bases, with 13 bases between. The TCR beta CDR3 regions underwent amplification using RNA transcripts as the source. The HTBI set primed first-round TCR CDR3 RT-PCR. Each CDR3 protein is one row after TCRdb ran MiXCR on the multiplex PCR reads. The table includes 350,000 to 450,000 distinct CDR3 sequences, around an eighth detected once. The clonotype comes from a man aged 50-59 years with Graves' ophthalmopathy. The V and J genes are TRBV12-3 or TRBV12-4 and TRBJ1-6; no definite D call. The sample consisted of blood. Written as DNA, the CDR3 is TGTGCCAGCACCCTAGGCGGGTTTTCACCCCTCCACTTT. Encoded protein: CASTLGGFSPLHF.